This is a list of T cell receptor beta chains from one sample in a study of cytomegalovirus exposure and HLA in healthy donors. Using immunoSEQ multiplex PCR, the repertoire was profiled, and TCRdb retains in-frame clones only, with some absent. Among 150,000 to 200,000 clones listed, approximately 80% were seen once. Material: PBMCs. The origin of the receptors is a male donor in good health and CMV-seronegative. Both conserved end residues are part of each CDR3. The D gene is left open where the match is weak. Clone sizes are given selectively: once, few, many, or a class where the clone is expanded.

J gene: TRBJ1-1
V gene: TRBV4-1
D gene: -
clone size: -
CDR3 DNA: TGCGCCAGCAGCCAACCCCTTCCCAACACAGGGAAAGACACTGAAGCTTTCTTT
CDR3 protein: CASSQPLPNTGKDTEAFF

J gene: TRBJ1-4
V gene: TRBV27
D gene: TRBD1
clone size: -
CDR3 DNA: TGTGCCAGCAGTCCAGGGGGCAGGAAACTGTTTTTT
CDR3 protein: CASSPGGRKLFF

J gene: TRBJ2-3
V gene: TRBV4-1
D gene: TRBD1
clone size: -
CDR3 DNA: TGCGCCAGCAGCCAAATCGGGACAGGAGCTAGCACAGATACGCAGTATTTT
CDR3 protein: CASSQIGTGASTDTQYF

J gene: TRBJ2-7
V gene: TRBV5-1
D gene: TRBD1
clone size: -
CDR3 DNA: TGCGCCAGCAGCTTGGGTCCGGGACAGGGGGCCTACGAGCAGTACTTC
CDR3 protein: CASSLGPGQGAYEQYF

J gene: TRBJ2-2
V gene: TRBV5-1
D gene: TRBD2
clone size: -
CDR3 DNA: TGCGCCAGCAGCTTGGCCAGGATAGCGGGGGGGCCAGGAACCGGGGAGCTGTTTTTT
CDR3 protein: CASSLARIAGGPGTGELFF

J gene: TRBJ2-3
V gene: TRBV6-5
D gene: -
clone size: -
CDR3 DNA: TGTGCCAGCACTCGACAACCGGGCACAGATACGCAGTATTTT
CDR3 protein: CASTRQPGTDTQYF

J gene: TRBJ2-7
V gene: TRBV7-9
D gene: TRBD1
clone size: once
CDR3 DNA: TGTGCCAGCAGCTTATCGGGACAGCAACTCTCCTACGAGCAGTACTTC
CDR3 protein: CASSLSGQQLSYEQYF

J gene: TRBJ1-2
V gene: TRBV29-1
D gene: -
clone size: -
CDR3 DNA: TGCAGCGTTGATTTGGCGGTTAGGGGGAACACCTTC
CDR3 protein: CSVDLAVRGNTF

J gene: TRBJ2-5
V gene: TRBV7-2
D gene: -
clone size: -
CDR3 DNA: TGTGCCAGCAGCCCGACCCGACAGCAAGAGACCCAGTACTTC
CDR3 protein: CASSPTRQQETQYF

J gene: TRBJ1-1
V gene: TRBV11-3
D gene: -
clone size: -
CDR3 DNA: TGTGCCAGCAGCTTAGATCCGACAGCAACTGAAGCTTTCTTT
CDR3 protein: CASSLDPTATEAFF

J gene: TRBJ2-2
V gene: TRBV2
D gene: -
clone size: -
CDR3 DNA: TGTGCCAGCAGTGAACAGGGAAGCGGGGAGCTGTTTTTT
CDR3 protein: CASSEQGSGELFF

J gene: TRBJ1-5
V gene: TRBV7-9
D gene: -
clone size: -
CDR3 DNA: TGTGCCAGCAGCTTAGAATCCGATCAGCCCCAGCATTTT
CDR3 protein: CASSLESDQPQHF

J gene: TRBJ1-2
V gene: TRBV7-8
D gene: -
clone size: -
CDR3 DNA: TGTGCCAGCAGCTTAGGGGCCCGCGGGCGTAATGGCTACACCTTC
CDR3 protein: CASSLGARGRNGYTF

J gene: TRBJ1-6
V gene: TRBV29-1
D gene: -
clone size: once
CDR3 DNA: TGCAGCGTCCTGACAACTTCAAATTCACCCCTCCACTTT
CDR3 protein: CSVLTTSNSPLHF

J gene: TRBJ1-6
V gene: TRBV6-5
D gene: -
clone size: -
CDR3 DNA: TGTGCCAGCTCCCGGGGGAATTCACCCCTCCACTTT
CDR3 protein: CASSRGNSPLHF